The text below deals with one TCR beta chain. What this receptor recognizes is not known. The record has no base qualities; no much larger clone is one base away. TCRbeta CDR3 regions were amplified from genomic DNA by means of the immunoSEQ Assay, a bias-controlled multiplex PCR. The paper's data handling went like this. Nucleated cell counts per sample were estimated from amplification of reference gene primers within the assay. To quantify the absolute abundance of each unique TCRbeta CDR3 rearrangement, sequence reads were collapsed and filtered. For each sample, productive Simpson clonality was calculated as the square root of Simpson's diversity index over productive rearrangements. The clones in this table, taken by TCRdb from immuneACCESS, are in-frame only. Not every clone is retained; where verified, under half of the shortfall comes from an unresolved V gene, and the cause of the rest is unknown. That table is the source of V, J and clone size, and D and trimming were worked out from the DNA. A total of 110,000 or so clones appear in this sample, 70% to 85% of them only once. The top ten constitute 2.5% to 3% of the sample.

The germline V and J ends show losses of 3 bases and 11 bases respectively, and no gene match explains 11 bases of the junction. The cysteine opens and the phenylalanine closes a CDR3 of 16 amino acids. Solely the CDR3 DNA is kept, with 48 bases framed from the first base. The germline V gene (reference sequence) gives CDR1 as LGHDT and CDR2 as YNNKEL. This sample was included in a study of blood T cell repertoires in COVID-19 (dated by TCRdb to 2018 to 2021). The study in broad terms: Collaborator samples came from the United States, Italy and Spain and covered acute and convalescent phases of COVID-19. The repertoires were released in a freely available public database meant as a resource for research on the immune response to SARS-CoV-2. HLA class I and class II types, where available, came from metadata supplied by the sample provider rather than from assay-based typing. The sample metadata nearly always contained a de-identified subject ID, COVID-19 status, age in years and sex. The material from the prospective study consisted of cDNA or gDNA derived from T cells, B-cell-depleted T cells, or PBMCs. Samples were obtained from the ongoing ImmuneRACE study (first 160 participants) and from 1,254 subjects provided by 6 global collaborators. Subjects who had been exposed to COVID-19, were actively infected with it, or had recovered from it provided the deeply sampled blood TCRbeta repertoires that made up the dataset. On the study overall, not on this receptor specifically: The amount of clinical and demographic metadata varied by source and participant and was provided uncurated.

Each collaborating institution followed its own protocols to collect whole blood in K2EDTA tubes. Collaborator samples were shipped for TCRbeta analysis as frozen whole blood, isolated PBMCs, or DNA extracted from either sample type. Recombination joined TRBV3-1 (or the pseudogene TRBV3-2) with TRBJ1-6, with 9 junctional bases fitting TRBD1. Material: peripheral blood. This clonotype was sampled from a man between 45 and 60 years old with acute or convalescent COVID-19. The encoded CDR3 is CASSQGGQGEGAPLHF. The nucleotide sequence is TGTGCCAGCAGCCAGGGGGGACAGGGAGAAGGGGCACCCCTCCACTTT.